This record looks at one TCR beta chain sequence and its context. Its target is unknown. The source of the sample is a study of STAT5B mutations in CD4+ large granular lymphocyte leukemia. Study-level points and caveats: TRBV06-family usage was enriched in top patient clones (8/27) versus controls (2/35). CD4-sorted patient repertoires seemed more clonal than healthy CD4+ repertoires.

The CDR3 extends over 13 amino acids. The germline gives CDR1 SGHTA, CDR2 FQGTGA. V lost 1 base and J lost 8, with 6 bases in between. Buffy coats from healthy blood donors served as controls. Assay: immunoSEQ multiplex PCR; the TCRdb copy retains only in-frame clones and omits some. The sample shows about 37,000 clones, approximately 67% of them seen only once. The origin of this receptor is a human donor in good health. This chain joins TRBV7-3 and TRBJ1-6, with no clear D. Sequences were obtained from CD4+ T cells from blood buffy coats. As DNA, the CDR3 is TGTGCCAGCAGCTTAATGGGTGATTCACCCCTCCACTTT. This translates into CASSLMGDSPLHF.